The T cell receptor beta chain described here comes from a study of T cells in Graves' hyperthyroidism and ophthalmopathy (dated by TCRdb to between 2018 and 2021). Concerning the study at large: Peripheral blood samples were taken at initial diagnosis, before any treatment was given. In more than five Graves' hyperthyroidism patients, the study also compared T-cell repertoires from thyroid tissue with T-cell repertoires from blood. A discovery cohort of roughly 96 patients, 43 with Graves' ophthalmopathy and approximately 57 with stable Graves' hyperthyroidism, was used to find distinguishing TCR V-J signatures. After blood sampling, hyperthyroidism patients were treated with methimazole at a starting dose of 30 mg daily, and ophthalmopathy patients were treated with high-dose intravenous methylprednisolone. The 90 to 100 discovery patients were randomly split 7:3 into training and test sets. According to the paper, TCR Vbeta CDR3 sequencing was carried out on some 130 peripheral blood samples, which came from fewer than 50 ophthalmopathy, approximately 72 hyperthyroidism and some 17 progressor patients. An independent validation cohort of under 20 hyperthyroidism patients and 17 patients who later progressed to ophthalmopathy tested prospective prediction of ophthalmopathy. What the authors observed across the whole study: A 13 V-J signature model separated ophthalmopathy from stable hyperthyroidism, with approximately 87% sensitivity and approximately 81% specificity in cross-validation and 80%/75% in testing. Sample size was not statistically predetermined, and blinding of investigators to group allocation was not performed. Most expanded thyroid clonotypes (frequency above 0.001) were also detected in blood, a finding suggesting that blood repertoires may reflect thyroid immune responses. In validation, the model predicted progression to ophthalmopathy a median of 6.5 months before onset, with roughly 70% sensitivity and about 72% specificity.

Regarding this clonotype: Its cognate antigen has yet to be identified. It has no much larger one-base neighbor in the sample; base qualities were not kept.

A patient counted as having stable Graves' hyperthyroidism if no progression to ophthalmopathy occurred over 18 months of follow-up. Hyperthyroidism patients were newly diagnosed, had a disease duration of under 2 months, and were aged 18 to 65 years. Exclusion was applied to patients with uncontrolled infections, other autoimmune diseases, pregnancy or lactation. Clinical symptoms, serum thyroxine and TRAb, thyroid ultrasound, and orbital computed tomography formed the basis for the diagnoses. PBMCs were separated from 7.5 to 10 ml of fresh peripheral blood using Ficoll-Paque density gradient centrifugation. Total RNA was extracted using Trizol reagent, and RNA quality was assessed on an Agilent 2100 Bioanalyzer. Germline trimming amounts to 6 bases on V and 3 bases on J, with 1 as the count of junction bases outside the gene matches. The CDR3 has 14 amino acids, counting the end cysteine and phenylalanine. Only the CDR3 part of the read is kept: 42 bases, read in frame from the first base. Looking up the germline V gene yields CDR1 MDHEN and CDR2 SYDVKM.

TCR beta CDR3 regions were amplified from RNA transcripts. For the first round of RT-PCR on the TCR CDR3, the HTBI primer set was used together with the Qiagen OneStep RT-PCR kit. The libraries were constructed in a second round of multiplex PCR and then size-selected and purified. Paired-end sequencing of the libraries was performed with 100 bp reads on an Illumina HiSeq2000. For the original study's pipeline: SOAPnuke was used to process the raw data, throwing out any read that contained adapters or uncalled bases, had a mean Phred below 15, or lacked an exact constant-primer or identifier match. High-quality paired reads were merged with COPE v1.2.5, and unique nucleotide sequences were defined as clonotypes. MiTCR v1.1 was used to align clonotypes to the IMGT TRBV, TRBD and TRBJ reference segments. Analysis was restricted to V-J combinations with a frequency above 0.0001, which covered about 99% of repertoires. A TCS score was defined as the ratio of F50 (clonal expansion) to E x V (chaos), with BLOSUM62-based TCRdist applied between CDR3 peptides within each V-J. Welch's t-statistics and random forest reduced roughly 530 V-J features to 10 to 15, which were used in a naive Bayes classifier (R e1071). TCRdb reworked the public reads: Q25 trimming with fastp, MiXCR clone assembly, productive beta chains retained. Each entry is one CDR3 protein sequence, shown with its most common DNA and genes. What appears here as the V and J calls and clone size reflects TCRdb's work, not the paper's. The sample has roughly 660,000 distinct CDR3 sequences on record, around a sixth of them singletons. The ten largest make up around 15% of the sample.

This receptor chain uses TRBV28 and TRBJ2-1; 11 junctional bases match TRBD1. The origin of this receptor is a man aged 50 to 60 with Graves' hyperthyroidism. The sample comprised blood. At the DNA level, the sequence is TGTGCCAGCAGGGGGACAGGGGGCTACAATGAGCAGTTCTTC. Its product reads: CASRGTGGYNEQFF.